The clone carrying this T cell receptor beta chain was seen a single time. Germline V CDR1 and CDR2: ENHRY, SYGVKD. V dropped 2 bases and J dropped 6; count of bases not matched to a gene: 5. The CDR3 extends over 16 amino acids. This sample stems from a study of blood T cells in healthy people across ages. Whenever a sample was processed, at least 6 million PBMCs were isolated. Extractions gave at least 6 micrograms of total RNA per sample. Sample-barcoded 5' priming and a J-beta primer mix drove a second PCR of 7 to 11 cycles. TCRdb ran MiXCR on the 5' RACE reads and lists one entry per CDR3 protein. The sample holds 800,000 to 950,000 distinct CDR3 sequences; under 40% are singletons and the top ten take 10% to 15%.

Sequencing was done on a sample of blood. This chain uses TRBV10-3 with TRBJ2-1; 12 nucleotides line up with TRBD2. The receptor was derived from a man younger than 35 in good health. In DNA, the CDR3 is TGTGCCATCAGTGAGGAAACTAGCGGGGGGTGCAATGAGCAGTTCTTC. Its translation: CAISEETSGGCNEQFF.